This T cell receptor beta chain was profiled in a study of monozygotic twins with inflammatory bowel disease. Overall study findings and caveats: IBD patients shared fewer clonotypes with other individuals than healthy twins, especially patients with disease activity signs.

Points on this clonotype: Its antigen remains unidentified.

Per the germline V gene, CDR1 is DFQATT and CDR2 is SNEGSKA (reference sequence). The CDR3 is 14 amino acids. Each UMI harboured a 6-nucleotide sample barcode and was appended via template switching. TCRdb reprocessed the 5' RACE reads; each CDR3 protein has one entry and no DNA is given. This sample contains fewer than 550,000 distinct CDR3 sequences. The chain combines TRBV20-1 with TRBJ2-3; TCRdb returns TRBD2, unconfirmable since there is no DNA. The receptor was derived from a human donor with ulcerative colitis or Crohn's disease, or a healthy co-twin of an affected twin (not recorded which). Specimen: blood. CDR3 residues: CSDQREGRGDTQYF.